This T cell receptor beta chain was recovered during a study of T cell changes during pregnancy in multiple sclerosis. The CDR3 length is 15 residues. V was clipped by 2 bases and J by 0 bases, with 8 bases between them. Germline CDR1 is MDHEN and CDR2 is SYDVKM. Some clones are missing from TCRdb's copy, which holds only in-frame ones; the method was immunoSEQ multiplex PCR. Among tens of thousands of clones listed, roughly 92% were seen once. This chain uses TRBV28 with TRBJ1-5; D is perhaps TRBD1 (5 bases). The starting material was CD4+ T cells from peripheral blood mononuclear cells, obtained before pregnancy. The source of this sequence is a female donor with multiple sclerosis, enrolled in a pregnancy study. The CDR3 is CASSLGGSSNQPQHF. CDR3 bases: TGTGCCAGCAGTTTAGGGGGGAGTAGCAATCAGCCCCAGCATTTT.